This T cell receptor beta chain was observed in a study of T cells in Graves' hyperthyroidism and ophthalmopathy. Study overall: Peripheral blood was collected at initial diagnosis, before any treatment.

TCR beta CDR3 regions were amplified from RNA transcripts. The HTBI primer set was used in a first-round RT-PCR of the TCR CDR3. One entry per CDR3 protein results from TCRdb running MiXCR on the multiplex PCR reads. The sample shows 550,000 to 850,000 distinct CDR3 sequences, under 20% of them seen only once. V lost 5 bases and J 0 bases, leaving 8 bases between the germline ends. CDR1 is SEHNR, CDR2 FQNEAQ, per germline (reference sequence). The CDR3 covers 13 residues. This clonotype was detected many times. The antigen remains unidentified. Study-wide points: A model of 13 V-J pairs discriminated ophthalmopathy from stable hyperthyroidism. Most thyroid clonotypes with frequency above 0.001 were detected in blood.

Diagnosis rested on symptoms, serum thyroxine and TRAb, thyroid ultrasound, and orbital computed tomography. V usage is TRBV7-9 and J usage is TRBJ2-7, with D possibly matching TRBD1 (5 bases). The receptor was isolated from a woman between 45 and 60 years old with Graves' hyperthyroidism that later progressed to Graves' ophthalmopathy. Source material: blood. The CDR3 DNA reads TGTGCCAGCAGCCTGGACACCTCCTACGAGCAGTACTTC. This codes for CASSLDTSYEQYF.